Reported below is one TCR beta chain. What it binds is not known. Primers for the PCR totalled 60 Vbeta and 13 Jbeta. Assay used: immunoSEQ multiplex PCR; TCRdb lists only in-frame clones, some missing. The table lists more than 150,000 clones, 80% to 90% of them singletons. The sample originates from a study of cytomegalovirus exposure and HLA in healthy donors. Study findings and constraints: Follow-up analysis found HLA locus-dependent TCR association rates, highest for DRB1 and lowest for HLA-C.

CDR3 length equals 15 residues. The junction had 3 bases not matched to a gene; V was cut back by 3 bases and J by 2 bases. Germline CDR1 MNHNS, CDR2 SASEGT. Source material: PBMCs. The chain combines TRBV6-1 with TRBJ2-2; 7 bases agree with TRBD2. This TCR was sampled from a man younger than 30 in good health and CMV-seropositive. CDR3 nucleotide sequence: TGTGCCAGCAGTGACCCTAGCGGAAACACCGGGGAGCTGTTTTTT. Its translation is CASSDPSGNTGELFF.